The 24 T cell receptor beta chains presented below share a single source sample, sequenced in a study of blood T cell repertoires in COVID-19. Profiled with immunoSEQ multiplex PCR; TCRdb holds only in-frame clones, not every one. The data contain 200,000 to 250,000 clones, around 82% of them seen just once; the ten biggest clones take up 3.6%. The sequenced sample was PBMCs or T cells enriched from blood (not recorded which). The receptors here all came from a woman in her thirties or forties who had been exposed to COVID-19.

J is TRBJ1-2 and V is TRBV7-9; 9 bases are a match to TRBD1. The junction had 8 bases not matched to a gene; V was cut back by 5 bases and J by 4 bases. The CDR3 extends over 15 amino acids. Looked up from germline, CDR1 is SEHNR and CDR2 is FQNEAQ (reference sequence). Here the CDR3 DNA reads TGTGCCAGCAGCGTGGACAGGGGAGGTTTCTATGGCTACACCTTC. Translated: CASSVDRGGFYGYTF.

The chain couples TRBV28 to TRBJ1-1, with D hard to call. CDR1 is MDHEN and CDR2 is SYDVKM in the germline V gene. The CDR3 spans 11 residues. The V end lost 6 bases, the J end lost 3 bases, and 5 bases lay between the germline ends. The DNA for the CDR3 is TGTGCCAGCAGCCTCGACACTGAAGCTTTCTTT. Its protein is CASSLDTEAFF.

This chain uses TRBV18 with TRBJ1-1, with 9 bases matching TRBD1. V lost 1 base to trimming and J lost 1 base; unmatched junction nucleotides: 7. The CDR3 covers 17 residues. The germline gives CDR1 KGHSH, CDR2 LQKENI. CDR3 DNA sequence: TGTGCCAGCTCACCACTCTTCCCGGGACAGGGGAACACTGAAGCTTTCTTT. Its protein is CASSPLFPGQGNTEAFF.

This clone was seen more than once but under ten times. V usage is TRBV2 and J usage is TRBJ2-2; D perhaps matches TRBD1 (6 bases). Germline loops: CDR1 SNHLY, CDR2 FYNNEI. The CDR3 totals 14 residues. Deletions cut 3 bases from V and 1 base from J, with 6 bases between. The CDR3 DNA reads TGTGCCAGCAGTGAGACAGGGAACACCGGGGAGCTGTTTTTT. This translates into CASSETGNTGELFF.

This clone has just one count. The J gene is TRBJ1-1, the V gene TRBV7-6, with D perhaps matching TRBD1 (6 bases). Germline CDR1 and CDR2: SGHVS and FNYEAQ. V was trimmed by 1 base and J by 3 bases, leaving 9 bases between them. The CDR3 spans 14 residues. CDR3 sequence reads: CASSLEAGDTEAFF. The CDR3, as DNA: TGTGCCAGCAGCTTAGAGGCAGGGGACACTGAAGCTTTCTTT.

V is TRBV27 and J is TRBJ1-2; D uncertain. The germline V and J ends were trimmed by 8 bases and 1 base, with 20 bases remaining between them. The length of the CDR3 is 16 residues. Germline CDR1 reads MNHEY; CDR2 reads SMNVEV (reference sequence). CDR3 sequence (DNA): TGTGCCAGCGCCTCACTAGGTGGGCAATATAACTATGGCTACACCTTC. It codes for CASASLGGQYNYGYTF.

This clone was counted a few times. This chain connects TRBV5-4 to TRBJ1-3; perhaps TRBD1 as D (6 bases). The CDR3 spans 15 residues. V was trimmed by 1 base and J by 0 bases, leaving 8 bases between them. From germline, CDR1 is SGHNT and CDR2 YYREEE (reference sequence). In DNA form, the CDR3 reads TGTGCCAGCAGCTTGACAGGGAACTCTGGAAACACCATATATTTT. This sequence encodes CASSLTGNSGNTIYF.

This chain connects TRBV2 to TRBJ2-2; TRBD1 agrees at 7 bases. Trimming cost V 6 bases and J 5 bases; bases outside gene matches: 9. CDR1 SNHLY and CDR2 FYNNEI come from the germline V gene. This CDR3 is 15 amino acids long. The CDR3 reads CASRNANRGTGELFF. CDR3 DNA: TGTGCCAGCAGGAATGCTAACAGGGGAACCGGGGAGCTGTTTTTT.

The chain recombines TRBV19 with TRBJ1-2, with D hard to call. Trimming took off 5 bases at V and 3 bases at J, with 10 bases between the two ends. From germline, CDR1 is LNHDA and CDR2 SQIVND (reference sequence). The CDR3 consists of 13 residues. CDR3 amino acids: CASSPSLDYGYTF. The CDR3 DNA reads TGTGCCAGTAGTCCAAGCTTGGACTATGGCTACACCTTC.

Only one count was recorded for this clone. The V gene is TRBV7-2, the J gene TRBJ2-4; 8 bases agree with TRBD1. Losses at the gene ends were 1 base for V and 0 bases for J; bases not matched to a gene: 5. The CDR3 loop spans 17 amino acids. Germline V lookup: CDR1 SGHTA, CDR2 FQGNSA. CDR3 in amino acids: CASSLVQGARAKNIQYF. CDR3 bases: TGTGCCAGCAGCTTAGTCCAGGGGGCTAGAGCCAAAAACATTCAGTACTTC.

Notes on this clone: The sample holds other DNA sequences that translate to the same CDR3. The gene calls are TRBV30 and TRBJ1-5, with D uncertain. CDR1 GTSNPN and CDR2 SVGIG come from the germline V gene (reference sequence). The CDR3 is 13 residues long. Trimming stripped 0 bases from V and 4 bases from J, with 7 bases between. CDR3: CAWSVRENQPQHF. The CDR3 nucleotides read TGTGCCTGGAGTGTACGAGAAAATCAGCCCCAGCATTTT.

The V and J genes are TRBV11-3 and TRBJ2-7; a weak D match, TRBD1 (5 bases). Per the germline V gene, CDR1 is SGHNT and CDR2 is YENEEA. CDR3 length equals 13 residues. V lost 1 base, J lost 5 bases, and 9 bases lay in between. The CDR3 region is CASSLGVRDEQYF. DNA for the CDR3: TGTGCCAGCAGCTTAGGGGTCAGGGACGAGCAGTACTTC.

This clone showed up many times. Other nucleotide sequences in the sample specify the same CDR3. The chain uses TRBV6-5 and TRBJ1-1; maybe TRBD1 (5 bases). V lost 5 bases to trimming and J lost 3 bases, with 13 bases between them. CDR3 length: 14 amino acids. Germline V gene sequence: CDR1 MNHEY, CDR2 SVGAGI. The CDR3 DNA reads TGTGCCAGCAGTCGCCTCGGGGGGGACACTGAAGCTTTCTTT. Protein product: CASSRLGGDTEAFF.

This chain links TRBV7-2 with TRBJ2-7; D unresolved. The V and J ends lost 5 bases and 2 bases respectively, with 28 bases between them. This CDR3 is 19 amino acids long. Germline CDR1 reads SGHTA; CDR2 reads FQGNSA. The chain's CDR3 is CASSPGFGAQTILTYEQYF. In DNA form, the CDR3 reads TGTGCCAGCAGCCCTGGGTTTGGTGCACAGACAATCCTCACCTACGAGCAGTACTTC.

CDR3 loop: CASSFTGNSPLHF. CDR3 nucleotides: TGTGCCAGCAGTTTTACGGGGAATTCACCCCTCCACTTT. The chain combines TRBV12-3 or TRBV12-4 with TRBJ1-6; D remains ambiguous. There are 13 residues in the CDR3. Trimming shortened V by 3 bases and J by 7 bases, and 7 bases separated the two germline ends.

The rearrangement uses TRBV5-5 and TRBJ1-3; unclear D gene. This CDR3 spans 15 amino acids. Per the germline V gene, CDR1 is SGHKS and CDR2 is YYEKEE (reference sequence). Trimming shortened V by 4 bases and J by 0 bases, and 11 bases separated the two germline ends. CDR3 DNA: TGTGCCAGCAGCCGGGAGTCCTACTCTGGAAACACCATATATTTT. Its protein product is CASSRESYSGNTIYF.

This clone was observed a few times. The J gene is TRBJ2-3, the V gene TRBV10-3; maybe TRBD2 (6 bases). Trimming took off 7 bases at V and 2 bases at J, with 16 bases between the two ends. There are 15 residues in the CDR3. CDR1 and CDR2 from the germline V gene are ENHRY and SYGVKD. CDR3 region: CAITPQAGLTDTQYF. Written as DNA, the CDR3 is TGTGCCATCACCCCTCAAGCGGGTCTCACAGATACGCAGTATTTT.

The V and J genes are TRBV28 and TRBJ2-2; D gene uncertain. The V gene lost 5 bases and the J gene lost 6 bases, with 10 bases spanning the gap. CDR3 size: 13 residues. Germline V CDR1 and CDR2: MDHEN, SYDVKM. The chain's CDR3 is CASSTSRAGELFF. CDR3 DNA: TGTGCCAGCAGTACAAGTCGGGCCGGGGAGCTGTTTTTT.

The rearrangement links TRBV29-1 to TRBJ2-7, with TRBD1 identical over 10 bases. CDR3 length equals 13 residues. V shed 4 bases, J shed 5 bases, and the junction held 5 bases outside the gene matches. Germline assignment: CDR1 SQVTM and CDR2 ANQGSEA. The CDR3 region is CSVVGQGFDEQYF. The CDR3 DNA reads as TGCAGCGTTGTGGGACAGGGGTTCGACGAGCAGTACTTC.

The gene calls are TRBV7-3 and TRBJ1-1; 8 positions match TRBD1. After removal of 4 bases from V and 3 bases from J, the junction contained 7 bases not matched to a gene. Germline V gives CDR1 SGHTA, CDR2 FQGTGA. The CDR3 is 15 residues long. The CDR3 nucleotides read TGTGCCAGCAGCTCCCTGACAGGGGTCCACACTGAAGCTTTCTTT. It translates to CASSSLTGVHTEAFF.

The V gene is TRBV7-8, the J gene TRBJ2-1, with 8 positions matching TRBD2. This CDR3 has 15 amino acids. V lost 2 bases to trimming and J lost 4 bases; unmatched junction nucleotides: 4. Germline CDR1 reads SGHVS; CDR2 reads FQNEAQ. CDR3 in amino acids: CASSLRGGPYNEQFF. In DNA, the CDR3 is TGTGCCAGCAGCTTACGGGGGGGACCTTACAATGAGCAGTTCTTC.

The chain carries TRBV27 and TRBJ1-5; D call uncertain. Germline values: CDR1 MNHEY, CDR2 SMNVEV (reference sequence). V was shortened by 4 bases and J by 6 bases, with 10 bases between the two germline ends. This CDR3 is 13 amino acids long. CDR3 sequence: CASSWAGGQPQHF. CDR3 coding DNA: TGTGCCAGCAGTTGGGCAGGAGGTCAGCCCCAGCATTTT.

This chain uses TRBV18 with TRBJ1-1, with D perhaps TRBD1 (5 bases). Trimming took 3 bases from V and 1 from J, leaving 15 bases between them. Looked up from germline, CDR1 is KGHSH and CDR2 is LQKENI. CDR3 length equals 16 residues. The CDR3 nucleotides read TGTGCCAGCTCACCTCGGGGGGAGGTGGCGAACACTGAAGCTTTCTTT. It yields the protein CASSPRGEVANTEAFF.

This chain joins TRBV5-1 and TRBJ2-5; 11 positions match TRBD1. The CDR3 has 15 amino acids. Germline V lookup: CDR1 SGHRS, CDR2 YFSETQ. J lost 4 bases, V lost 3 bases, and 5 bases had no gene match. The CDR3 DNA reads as TGCGCCAGCAGCTCGACCGGGACAGGGGGAGAGACCCAGTACTTC. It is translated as CASSSTGTGGETQYF.